This T cell receptor beta chain was profiled in a study of blood T cells in healthy people across ages. Findings and limits, study-wide: Estimates of diversity drawn from one million T cells were considered underestimates.

This clonotype was counted a few times. Its antigen is as yet unknown. With a J-beta primer mix and a sample-barcoded 5' primer, a second PCR ran roughly 6 to 11 cycles. MiXCR, run by TCRdb on the 5' RACE reads, gives a single entry per CDR3 protein. Of about 760,000 distinct CDR3 sequences listed, roughly 25% were seen once; the top ten hold 9.4%. The CDR3 contains 16 residues. CDR1 is MNHNS and CDR2 is SASEGT in the germline V gene. This same sample was also part of a study on T cells of mothers and their children.

This rearrangement joins TRBV6-1 to TRBJ2-5, with TRBD2 matching over 12 bases. Judging by the DNA end, TRBJ2-1 fits better; the J call may be wrong. This clonotype was obtained from a boy aged 5-17 years in good health. Sequenced sample: blood. The CDR3 coding sequence is TGTGCCAGCAGTGAAAGGGCTAGCGGGGGGGCCCGTGAGCAGTTCTTC. Encoded protein: CASSERASGGAREQFF.